The sample holds a few counts of the clone carrying this TCR beta chain. Sequencing used immunoSEQ multiplex PCR; TCRdb keeps in-frame clones, though not all of them. The sample holds 55,000 to 60,000 clones; approximately 86% are singletons and the top ten take about a fifth. The data were obtained in a study of T cells in tuberculosis. V was clipped by 5 bases and J by 3 bases; unmatched bases: 11. The CDR3 covers 16 residues. CDR1 and CDR2 from the germline V gene are SGHRS and YFSETQ. Sorting used thawed, overnight-rested PBMC stained with anti-CD3, a viability dye and GMM-loaded CD1B tetramer. The CD1B tetramers carried C32 glucose monomycolate purified from Rhodococcus equi. Tetramer-negative cells, around 92,000 per donor, were also sorted.

The specimen was CD1b-GMM tetramer-negative cells sorted from PBMCs. The sequence was obtained from an adult woman with latent tuberculosis. V usage is TRBV5-1 and J usage is TRBJ2-3; the match to TRBD2 covers 8 bases. CDR3 protein: CASREREGRGTDTQYF. CDR3 DNA: TGCGCCAGCAGGGAACGGGAGGGCCGAGGGACAGATACGCAGTATTTT.